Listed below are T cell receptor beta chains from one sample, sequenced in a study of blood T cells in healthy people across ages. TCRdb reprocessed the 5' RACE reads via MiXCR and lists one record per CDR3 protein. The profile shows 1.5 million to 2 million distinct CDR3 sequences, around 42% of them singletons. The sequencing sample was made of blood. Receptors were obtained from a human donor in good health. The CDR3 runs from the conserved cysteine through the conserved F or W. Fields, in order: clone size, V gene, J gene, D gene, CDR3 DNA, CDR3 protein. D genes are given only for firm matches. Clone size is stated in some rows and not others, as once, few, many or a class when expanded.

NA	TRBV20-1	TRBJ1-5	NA	TGCAGTGCTAGAGCGGCGTCCAGCAATCCGCCCCAGCATTTT	CSARAASSNPPQHF
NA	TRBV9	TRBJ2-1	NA	TGTGCCAGCAGCGGAGGGGACATTGTCAATGAGCAGTTCTTC	CASSGGDIVNEQFF
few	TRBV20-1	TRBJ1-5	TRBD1	TGCAGTGCTAGGGACAGGGTGAGCAATCAGCCCCAGCATTTT	CSARDRVSNQPQHF
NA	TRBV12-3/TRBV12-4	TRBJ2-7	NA	TGTGCCAGCTCAACTCTTGGAACCTACGAGCAGTACTTC	CASSTLGTYEQYF
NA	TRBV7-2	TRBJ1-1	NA	TGTGCCAGCAGCTTAGCGGGGGGGCTGGCTGAAGCTTTCTTT	CASSLAGGLAEAFF
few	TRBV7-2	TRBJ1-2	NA	TGTGCCAGCAGCTTTAAAACACAAAACTATGGCTACACCTTC	CASSFKTQNYGYTF
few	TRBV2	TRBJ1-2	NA	TGTGCCAGCAGTGGATCGGAAACCTATAACTATGGCTACACCTTC	CASSGSETYNYGYTF
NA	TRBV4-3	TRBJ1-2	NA	TGCGCCAGCAGCCGGGGTGGGGTCCGTCCCTATGGCTACACCTTC	CASSRGGVRPYGYTF
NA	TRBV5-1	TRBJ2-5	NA	TGCGCCAGCAGCTTGTCTTGGATAGAGACCCAGTACTTC	CASSLSWIETQYF
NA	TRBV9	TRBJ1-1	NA	TGTGCCAGCAGCGTAGGGGGGGGCGCTGCTCTGAACACTGAAGCTTTCTTT	CASSVGGGAALNTEAFF
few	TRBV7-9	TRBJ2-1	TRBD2	TGTGCCAGCAGCTTATATTTGGGCGGCGGGGGGTCCTACAATGAGCAGTTCTTC	CASSLYLGGGGSYNEQFF
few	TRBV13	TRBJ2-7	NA	TGTGCCAGCAGCTCAGTCTTTCTAGGAAGGCACGAGCAGTACTTC	CASSSVFLGRHEQYF
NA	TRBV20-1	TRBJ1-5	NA	TGCAGTGCTAGCGTGGGGGCGATCAATCAGCCCCAGCATTTT	CSASVGAINQPQHF
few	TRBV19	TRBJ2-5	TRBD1	TGTGCCAGTATCGGGACAGGACAGTCAGAGACCCAGTACTTC	CASIGTGQSETQYF
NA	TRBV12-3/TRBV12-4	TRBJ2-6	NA	TGTGCCAGCGGGACATCCTCTGGGGCCAACGTCCTGACTTTC	CASGTSSGANVLTF
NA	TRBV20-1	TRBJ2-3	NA	TGCAGTGCTAGAGATTTGGAGGAGGCAGATACGCAGTATTTT	CSARDLEEADTQYF
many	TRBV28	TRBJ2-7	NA	TGTGCCAGCAGTTCCGCGTTGTACGAGCAGTACTTC	CASSSALYEQYF
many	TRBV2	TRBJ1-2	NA	TGTGCCAGCAGCCTAAGACTGGACAGCTATGGCTACACCTTC	CASSLRLDSYGYTF
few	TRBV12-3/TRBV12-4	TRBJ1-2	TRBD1	TGTGCCAGCAGTTTCACAGGGGGTGGCTATGGCTACACCTTC	CASSFTGGGYGYTF
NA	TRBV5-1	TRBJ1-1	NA	TGCGCCAGCAGCTTGGGAGGATCAGGGGCGTGGGGGACTGAAGCTTTCTTT	CASSLGGSGAWGTEAFF
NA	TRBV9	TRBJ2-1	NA	TGTGCCAGCAGCCCCGATCCAGGTGCATCCTACAATGAGCAGTTCTTC	CASSPDPGASYNEQFF
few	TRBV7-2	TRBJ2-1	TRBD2	TGTGCCAGCAGCTCAAAGCGGGGGGGCTCCTACAATGAGCAGTTCTTC	CASSSKRGGSYNEQFF
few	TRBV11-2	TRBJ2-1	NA	TGTGCCAGCAGCTTAGATAATTGGGCCAATGAGCAGTTCTTC	CASSLDNWANEQFF
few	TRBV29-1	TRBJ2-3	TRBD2	TGCAGCGCCGGAGGGACTAGCGGGGATAGCACAGATACGCAGTATTTT	CSAGGTSGDSTDTQYF
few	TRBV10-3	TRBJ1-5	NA	TGTGCCATCAGTGAGTCGGGCAGGGGTGACGATAATCAGCCCCAGCATTTT	CAISESGRGDDNQPQHF
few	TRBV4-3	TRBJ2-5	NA	TGCGCCAGCAGCCGAGAGATTCAAGAGACCCAGTACTTC	CASSREIQETQYF
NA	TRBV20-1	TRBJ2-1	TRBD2	TGCAGTGCTAGAGATTCGGGGGGGGCCAACAATGAGCAGTTCTTC	CSARDSGGANNEQFF
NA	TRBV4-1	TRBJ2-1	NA	TGCGCCAGCAGCCAAGATCCCGAGGAGACCCAGTTCTTC	CASSQDPEETQFF
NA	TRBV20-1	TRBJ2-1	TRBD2	TGCAGTGCCCGTGCCGGTCGCGGGGGGGCCGTAACTAACAATGAGCAGTTCTTC	CSARAGRGGAVTNNEQFF
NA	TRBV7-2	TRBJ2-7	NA	TGTGCCAGCAGCGCACAACCCGGGGGCGAGCAGTACTTC	CASSAQPGGEQYF
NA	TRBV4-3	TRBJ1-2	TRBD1	TGCGCCAGCAGCCAAGATTTCGGACAGGGGGCTTTCTATGGCTACACCTTC	CASSQDFGQGAFYGYTF
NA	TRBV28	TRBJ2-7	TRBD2	TGTGCCAGCAGCCAAGCGCGGGCGGGGGGCTTCTACGAGCAGTACTTC	CASSQARAGGFYEQYF
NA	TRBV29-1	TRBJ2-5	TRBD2	TGCAGCGTTGAAGATAAGTGGGGAGCGGGGGGGCCGCAGACCCAGTACTTC	CSVEDKWGAGGPQTQYF
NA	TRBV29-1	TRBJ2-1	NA	TGCAGCGTTGAGAGGGGGTCTAGAGGGAATGAGCAGTTCTTC	CSVERGSRGNEQFF
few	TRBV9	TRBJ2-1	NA	TGTGCCAGCAGCCTACAGGGTTACTCCTGCAATGAGCAGTTCTTC	CASSLQGYSCNEQFF
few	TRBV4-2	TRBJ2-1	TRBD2	TGTGCCAGCAGCGGGACTAGCGGGGGCCCTCTACCCAATGAGCAGTTCTTC	CASSGTSGGPLPNEQFF
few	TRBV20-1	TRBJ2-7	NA	TGCAGTGCTAGGACGGTGGTACTAGCAGTCTACGAGCAGTACTTC	CSARTVVLAVYEQYF
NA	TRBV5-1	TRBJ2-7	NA	TGCGCCAGCAGCTTGGGCTTATTTTTCGGGGTCAAGTACGAGCAGTACTTC	CASSLGLFFGVKYEQYF
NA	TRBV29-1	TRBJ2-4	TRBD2	TGCAGCGTTGCACAAGGACTAGCGGAGAATGAGCAGTACTTC	CSVAQGLAENEQYF
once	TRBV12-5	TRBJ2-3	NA	TGTGCTATTGAGGGTGGGGGGGCGCGGATAGATACGCAGTATTTT	CAIEGGGARIDTQYF
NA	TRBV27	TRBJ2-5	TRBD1	TGTGCCAGCAGGCCGGGACAGGGGATTTTAGAGACCCAGTACTTC	CASRPGQGILETQYF
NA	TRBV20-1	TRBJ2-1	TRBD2	TGCAGTGCTAGCTGGGCTAGCGGATACAATGAGCAGTTCTTC	CSASWASGYNEQFF
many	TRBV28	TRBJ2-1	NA	TGTGCCAGCAGCCCACTAGCCTACAATGAGCAGTTCTTC	CASSPLAYNEQFF
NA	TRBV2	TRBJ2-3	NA	TGTGCCAGCGAGCAGGAGGGAGATACGCAGTATTTT	CASEQEGDTQYF
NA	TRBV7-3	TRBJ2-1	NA	TGTGCCAGCAGCTTAATCCGAGACAATTACAATGAGCAGTTCTTC	CASSLIRDNYNEQFF
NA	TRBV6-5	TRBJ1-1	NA	TGTGCCAGCAGACGGGACATTCACAAAGCTTTCTTT	CASRRDIHKAFF
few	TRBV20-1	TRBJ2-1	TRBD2	TGCAGTGCTAGAGATTGGCTAGCGGGGGCCGCTGAGCAGTTCTTC	CSARDWLAGAAEQFF
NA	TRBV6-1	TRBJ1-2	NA	TGTACCAGCAGAGAGACTCCCAGAGGTGGCTACACCTTC	CTSRETPRGGYTF
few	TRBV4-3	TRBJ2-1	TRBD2	TGCGCCAGCAGCCAAGAGGGGGGGTTCGAGCAGTTCTTC	CASSQEGGFEQFF
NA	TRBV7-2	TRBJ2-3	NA	TGTGCCAGCAGCCCCCTATGGAGGGGTCCAGATACGCAGTATTTT	CASSPLWRGPDTQYF